The clone carrying this T cell receptor beta chain was detected once. The CDR3 runs 14 residues. J lost 7 bases, V lost 4 bases, and 3 bases had no gene match. Germline V lookup: CDR1 SGDLS, CDR2 YYNGEE. The data are from a study of cytomegalovirus exposure and HLA in healthy donors. Method: immunoSEQ multiplex PCR; TCRdb's copy keeps in-frame clones and lacks some. The sample comprises 59,000 or so clones, 75% to 90% of which are singletons, and around 16% rests with the top ten. These donors were members of the approximately 120-subject validation cohort, a group separate from the approximately 620-subject first cohort.

The V and J genes are TRBV9 and TRBJ2-1, with TRBD1 matching over 12 bases. The clonotype was recovered from a woman under 30 in good health and CMV-seronegative. Sequencing input: PBMCs. CDR3 DNA: TGTGCCAGCAGCTCGGGACAGGGGGCGAATGAGCAGTTCTTC. Amino acid sequence: CASSSGQGANEQFF.